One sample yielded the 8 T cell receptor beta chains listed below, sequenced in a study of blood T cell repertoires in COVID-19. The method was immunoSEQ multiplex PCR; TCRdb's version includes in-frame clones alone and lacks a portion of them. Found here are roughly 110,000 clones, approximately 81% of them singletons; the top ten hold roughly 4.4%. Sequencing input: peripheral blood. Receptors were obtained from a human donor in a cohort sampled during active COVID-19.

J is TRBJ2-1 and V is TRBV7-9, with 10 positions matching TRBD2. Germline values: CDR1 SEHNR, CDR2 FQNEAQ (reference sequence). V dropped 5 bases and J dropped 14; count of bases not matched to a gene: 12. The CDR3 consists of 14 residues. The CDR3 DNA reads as TGTGCCAGCAGCCGTGAGGGAAGCGGGAGGGACAAGTTCTTC. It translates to CASSREGSGRDKFF.

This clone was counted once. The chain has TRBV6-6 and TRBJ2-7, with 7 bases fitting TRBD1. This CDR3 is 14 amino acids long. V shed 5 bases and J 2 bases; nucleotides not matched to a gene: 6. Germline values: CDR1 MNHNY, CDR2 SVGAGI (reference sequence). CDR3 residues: CASSTSGTAYEQYV. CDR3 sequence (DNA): TGTGCCAGCAGTACATCCGGGACAGCCTACGAGCAGTACGTC.

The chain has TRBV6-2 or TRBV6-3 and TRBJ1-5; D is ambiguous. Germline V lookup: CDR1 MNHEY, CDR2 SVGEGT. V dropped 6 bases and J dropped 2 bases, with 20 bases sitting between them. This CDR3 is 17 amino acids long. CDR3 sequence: CASSPLGSSLGNQPQHF. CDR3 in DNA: TGTGCCAGCAGCCCCTTGGGCAGTTCCCTCGGCAATCAGCCCCAGCATTTT.

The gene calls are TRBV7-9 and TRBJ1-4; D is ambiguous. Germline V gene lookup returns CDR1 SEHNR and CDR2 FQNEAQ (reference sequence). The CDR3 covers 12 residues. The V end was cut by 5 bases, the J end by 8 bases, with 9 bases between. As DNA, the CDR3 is TGTGCCAGCAGCCAGGTTCGGGAAAAACTGTTTTTT. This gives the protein CASSQVREKLFF.

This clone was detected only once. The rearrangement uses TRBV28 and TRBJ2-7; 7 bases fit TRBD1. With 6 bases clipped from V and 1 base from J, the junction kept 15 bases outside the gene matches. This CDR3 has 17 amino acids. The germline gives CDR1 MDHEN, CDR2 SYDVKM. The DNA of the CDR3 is TGTGCCAGCAGCTTACCCAATGCAGGGGGTGATTCCTACGAGCAGTACTTC. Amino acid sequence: CASSLPNAGGDSYEQYF.

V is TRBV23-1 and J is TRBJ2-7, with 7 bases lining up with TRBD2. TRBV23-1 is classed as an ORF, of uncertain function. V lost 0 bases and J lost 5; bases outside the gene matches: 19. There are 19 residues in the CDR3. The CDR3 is CASSQSIRGEREGRDEQYF. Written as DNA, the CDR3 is TGCGCCAGCAGTCAATCCATCCGGGGCGAGAGGGAGGGCCGAGACGAGCAGTACTTC.

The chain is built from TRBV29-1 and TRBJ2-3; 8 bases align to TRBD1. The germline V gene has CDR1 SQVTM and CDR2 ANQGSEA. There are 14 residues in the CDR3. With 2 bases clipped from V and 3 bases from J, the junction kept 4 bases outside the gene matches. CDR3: CSVEQGAATDTQYF. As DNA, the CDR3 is TGCAGCGTTGAACAGGGGGCAGCGACAGATACGCAGTATTTT.

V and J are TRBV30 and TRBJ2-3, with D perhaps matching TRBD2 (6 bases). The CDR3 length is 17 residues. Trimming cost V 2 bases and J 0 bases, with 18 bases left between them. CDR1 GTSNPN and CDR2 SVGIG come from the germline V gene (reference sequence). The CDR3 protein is CAWSSPGGVTSTDTQYF. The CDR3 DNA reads TGTGCCTGGAGTTCCCCCGGAGGGGTAACTAGCACAGATACGCAGTATTTT.